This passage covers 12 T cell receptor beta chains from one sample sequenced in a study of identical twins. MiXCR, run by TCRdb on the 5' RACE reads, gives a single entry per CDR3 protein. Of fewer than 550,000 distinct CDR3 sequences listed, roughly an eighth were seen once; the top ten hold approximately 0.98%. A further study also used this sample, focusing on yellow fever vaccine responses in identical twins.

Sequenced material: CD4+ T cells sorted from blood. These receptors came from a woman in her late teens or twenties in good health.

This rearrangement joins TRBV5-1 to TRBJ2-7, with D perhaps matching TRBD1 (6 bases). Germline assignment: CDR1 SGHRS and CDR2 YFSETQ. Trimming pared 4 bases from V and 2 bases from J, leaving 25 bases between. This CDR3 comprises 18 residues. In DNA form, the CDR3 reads TGCGCCAGCAGCGACCGCCCCTTGGACAGCCCTATTCCCTACGAGCAGTACTTC. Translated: CASSDRPLDSPIPYEQYF.

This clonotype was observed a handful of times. In nucleotides, the CDR3 is TGTGCCAGCAGCACCACTAGCGGGAGGATTTCCTACAATGAGCAGTTCTTC. Residues: CASSTTSGRISYNEQFF. The chain combines TRBV6-2 or TRBV6-3 with TRBJ2-1; TRBD2 aligns across 12 bases. Germline CDR1 and CDR2: MNHEY and SVGEGT. The CDR3 contains 17 residues. J was trimmed by 1 base and V by 6 bases; bases with no gene match: 7.

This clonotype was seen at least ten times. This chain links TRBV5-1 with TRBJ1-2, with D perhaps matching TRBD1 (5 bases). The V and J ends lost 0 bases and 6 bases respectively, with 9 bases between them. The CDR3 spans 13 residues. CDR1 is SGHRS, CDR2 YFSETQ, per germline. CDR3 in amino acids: CASSLVRGDGYTF. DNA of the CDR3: TGCGCCAGCAGCTTGGTTAGGGGTGATGGCTACACCTTC.

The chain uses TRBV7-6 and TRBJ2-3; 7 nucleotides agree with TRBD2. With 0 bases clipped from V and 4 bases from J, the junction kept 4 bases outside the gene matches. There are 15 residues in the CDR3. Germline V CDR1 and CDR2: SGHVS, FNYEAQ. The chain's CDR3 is CASSLAIAGSDTQYF. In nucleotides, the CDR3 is TGTGCCAGCAGCTTAGCAATAGCGGGCTCAGATACGCAGTATTTT.

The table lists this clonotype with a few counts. The CDR3 DNA reads TGTGCCATTGGGACGGAGTCCTACAATGAGCAGTTCTTC. Protein: CAIGTESYNEQFF. The J gene is TRBJ2-1, the V gene TRBV2, with D possibly being TRBD1 or TRBD2 (5 bases each). The CDR3 is made up of 13 amino acids. V was shortened by 10 bases and J by 1 base, with 11 bases between the two germline ends. Germline assignment: CDR1 SNHLY and CDR2 FYNNEI.

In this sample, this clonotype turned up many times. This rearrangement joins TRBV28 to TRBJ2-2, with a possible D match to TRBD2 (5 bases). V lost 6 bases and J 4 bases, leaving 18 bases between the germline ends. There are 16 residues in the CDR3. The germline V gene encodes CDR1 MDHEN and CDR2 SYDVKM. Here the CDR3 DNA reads TGTGCCAGCAGATCCCACCCCCGGGATTCCACCGGGGAGCTGTTTTTT. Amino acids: CASRSHPRDSTGELFF.

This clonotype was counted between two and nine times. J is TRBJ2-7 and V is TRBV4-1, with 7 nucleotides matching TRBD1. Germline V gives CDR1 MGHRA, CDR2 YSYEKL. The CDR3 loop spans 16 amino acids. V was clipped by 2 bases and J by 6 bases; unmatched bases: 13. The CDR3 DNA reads TGCGCCAGCAGCCAAACCGTCAGTGACAGGGCGGCCGAGCAGTACTTC. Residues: CASSQTVSDRAAEQYF.

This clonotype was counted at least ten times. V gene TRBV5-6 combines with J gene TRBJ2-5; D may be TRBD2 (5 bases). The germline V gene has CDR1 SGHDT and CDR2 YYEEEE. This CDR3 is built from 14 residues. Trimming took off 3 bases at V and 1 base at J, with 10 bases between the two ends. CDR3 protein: CASSSGSSQETQYF. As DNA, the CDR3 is TGTGCCAGCAGCTCGGGGTCTTCCCAAGAGACCCAGTACTTC.

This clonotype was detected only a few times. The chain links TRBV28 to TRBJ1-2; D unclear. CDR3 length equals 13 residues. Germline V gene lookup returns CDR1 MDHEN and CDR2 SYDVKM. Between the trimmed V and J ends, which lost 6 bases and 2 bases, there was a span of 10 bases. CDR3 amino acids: CASRVPTNYGYTF. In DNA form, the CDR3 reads TGTGCCAGCAGGGTACCGACAAACTATGGCTACACCTTC.

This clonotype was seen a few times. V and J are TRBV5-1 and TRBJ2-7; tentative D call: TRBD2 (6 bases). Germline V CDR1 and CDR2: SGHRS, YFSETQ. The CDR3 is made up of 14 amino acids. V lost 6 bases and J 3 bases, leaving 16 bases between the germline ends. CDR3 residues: CASKVWSSGYEQYF. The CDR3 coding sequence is TGCGCCAGCAAGGTCTGGAGTAGCGGCTACGAGCAGTACTTC.

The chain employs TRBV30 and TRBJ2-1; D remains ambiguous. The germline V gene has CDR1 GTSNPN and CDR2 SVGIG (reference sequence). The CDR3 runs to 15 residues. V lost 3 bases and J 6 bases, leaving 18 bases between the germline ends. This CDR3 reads CAWSMIELGPNEQFF. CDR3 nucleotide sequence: TGTGCCTGGAGCATGATTGAACTGGGCCCCAATGAGCAGTTCTTC. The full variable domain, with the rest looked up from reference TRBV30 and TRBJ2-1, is SQTIHQWPATLVQPVGSPLSLECTVEGTSNPNLYWYRQAAGRGLQLLFYSVGIGQISSEVPQNLSASRPQDRQFILSSKKLLLSDSGFYLCAWSMIELGPNEQFFGPGTRLTVL.

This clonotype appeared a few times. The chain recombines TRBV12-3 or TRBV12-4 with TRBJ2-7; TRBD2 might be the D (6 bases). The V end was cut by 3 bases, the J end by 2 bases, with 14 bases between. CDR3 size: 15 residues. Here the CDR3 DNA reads TGTGCCAGCAGTTTCGAGACTAGGAATACCTACGAGCAGTACTTC. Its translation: CASSFETRNTYEQYF.